The 5 T cell receptor beta chains below come from one sample, sequenced in a study of blood T cell repertoires in COVID-19. This table comes from immunoSEQ multiplex PCR, and its TCRdb copy is limited to in-frame clones, with some not included. The profile covers about 52,000 clones, with 75% to 90% appearing a single time and around 5.1% taken by the ten largest. Sequenced: peripheral blood. These receptors came from a man between 60 and 75 years old with active COVID-19.

The chain joins TRBV7-2 to TRBJ1-1; 10 positions agree with TRBD1. Trimming at V came to 5 bases and at J to 5 bases, leaving 5 bases not matched to a gene. The CDR3 contains 14 residues. CDR1 and CDR2 from the germline V gene are SGHTA and FQGNSA. The CDR3 region has the DNA TGTGCCAGCAGCATGGACAGGGGGTTGACTGAAGCTTTCTTT. Protein product: CASSMDRGLTEAFF. The complete variable domain, with remaining parts taken from reference TRBV7-2 and TRBJ1-1, reads GAGVSQSPSNKVTEKGKDVELRCDPISGHTALYWYRQSLGQGLEFLIYFQGNSAPDKSGLPSDRFSAERTGGSVSTLTIQRTQQEDSAVYLCASSMDRGLTEAFFGQGTRLTVV.

With regard to this clone: This sample also contains other DNA sequences that code for the same CDR3. The J gene is TRBJ2-7, the V gene TRBV20-1; D unresolved. The germline CDR1 and CDR2 sequences are DFQATT and SNEGSKA (reference sequence). The CDR3 loop spans 11 amino acids. V lost 4 bases, J lost 5 bases, and 9 bases lay in between. CDR3 in DNA: TGCAGTGCTACCAGTGGGCACGAGCAGTACTTC. It is translated as CSATSGHEQYF.

This chain connects TRBV2 to TRBJ2-1; 8 positions agree with TRBD1. Germline assignment: CDR1 SNHLY and CDR2 FYNNEI. V trimming: 8 bases; J trimming: 0 bases; junction bases outside the gene matches: 6. This CDR3 spans 15 amino acids. The CDR3 DNA reads as TGTGCCAGCTCCCAGGGGGCGATCTCCTACAATGAGCAGTTCTTC. Translated: CASSQGAISYNEQFF. The variable domain in full, with the rest retrieved from reference TRBV2 and TRBJ2-1, is EPEVTQTPSHQVTQMGQEVILRCVPISNHLYFYWYRQILGQKVEFLVSFYNNEISEKSEIFDDQFSVERPDGSNFTLKIRSTKLEDSAMYFCASSQGAISYNEQFFGPGTRLTVL.

This chain uses TRBV7-2 with TRBJ2-3, with 7 bases aligning to TRBD2. Germline V lookup: CDR1 SGHTA, CDR2 FQGNSA. V was clipped by 5 bases and J by 9 bases; unmatched bases: 8. The CDR3 contains 13 residues. The CDR3 sequence is CASSEWGGLTQYF. In DNA form, the CDR3 reads TGTGCCAGCAGCGAATGGGGGGGTCTAACGCAGTATTTT.

J is TRBJ1-2 and V is TRBV5-4; 9 bases align to TRBD1. The junction had 7 bases not matched to a gene; V was cut back by 4 bases and J by 6 bases. The length of the CDR3 is 14 residues. Germline V gene sequence: CDR1 SGHNT, CDR2 YYREEE (reference sequence). The CDR3 loop reads CASSGRTGDDGYTF. The CDR3 DNA is TGTGCCAGCAGCGGGAGGACAGGGGATGATGGCTACACCTTC.